The 5 T cell receptor beta chains below were found in one sample sequenced in a study of cytomegalovirus exposure and HLA in healthy donors (dated by TCRdb to 2017 to 2019). Library prep was done by the immunoSEQ multiplex PCR assay. The multiplex PCR relied on a mix of 60 forward primers for TCR Vbeta segments and 13 reverse primers for TCR Jbeta segments. Sourced from immuneACCESS, this table was stored by TCRdb with only in-frame sequences that have V and J called. A share of the clones is absent; for the studies checked, an unresolved V gene accounts for under half, and the remainder has no known explanation. In all, the sample holds fewer than 350,000 clones, and about 87% of those were seen once. In total, the top ten clones hold about 2.3% of the sample. The sample consisted of PBMCs. These receptor sequences come from a woman aged 18 to 35 in good health and CMV-seronegative.

A word on this clone: At the DNA level, this CDR3 is encoded by other sequences in the same sample as well. V gene TRBV7-9 combines with J gene TRBJ2-7; a possible D gene is TRBD1 (6 bases). Looked up from germline, CDR1 is SEHNR and CDR2 is FQNEAQ (reference sequence). Trimming cost V 3 bases and J 5 bases, with 14 bases left between them. The CDR3 runs to 14 residues. The CDR3 is CASSLGLRGDEQYF. The CDR3 DNA reads TGTGCCAGCAGCTTGGGCCTCAGGGGAGACGAGCAGTACTTC.

This chain joins TRBV4-1 and TRBJ2-6; D is ambiguous. The CDR3 is 19 amino acids. CDR1 and CDR2 from the germline V gene are MGHRA and YSYEKL. V lost 3 bases and J 0 bases, leaving 18 bases between the germline ends. CDR3 DNA: TGCGCCAGCAGCCAGCTCAGAGGTTCCCTCCTCTCTGGGGCCAACGTCCTGACTTTC. This translates into CASSQLRGSLLSGANVLTF.

The chain combines TRBV5-3 with TRBJ2-5; TRBD1 aligns across 9 bases. TRBV5-3 is marked as an open reading frame, function uncertain. Losses at the gene ends were 4 bases for V and 1 base for J; bases not matched to a gene: 5. CDR3 length equals 15 residues. CDR3 sequence: CARSPGTGPQETQYF. In DNA, the CDR3 is TGTGCCAGAAGCCCGGGGACAGGGCCCCAAGAGACCCAGTACTTC.

The chain has TRBV2 and TRBJ2-2; 9 bases line up with TRBD2. After removal of 7 bases from V and 4 bases from J, the junction contained 4 bases not matched to a gene. Germline V gene data show CDR1 as SNHLY and CDR2 as FYNNEI. This CDR3 contains 14 residues. For the CDR3, the DNA is TGTGCCAGCAATGGACTAGCGATCACCGGGGAGCTGTTTTTT. Its protein is CASNGLAITGELFF.

The chain uses TRBV30 and TRBJ1-4; weak D call: TRBD1 (6 bases). Trimming took 2 bases from V and 3 from J, leaving 13 bases between them. This CDR3 has 15 residues. The germline gives CDR1 GTSNPN, CDR2 SVGIG (reference sequence). CDR3 protein: CAWSPLGGANEKLFF. The DNA for the CDR3 is TGTGCCTGGAGTCCTTTAGGGGGAGCTAATGAAAAACTGTTTTTT. The entire variable domain, with the rest obtained from reference TRBV30 and TRBJ1-4, is as follows: SQTIHQWPATLVQPVGSPLSLECTVEGTSNPNLYWYRQAAGRGLQLLFYSVGIGQISSEVPQNLSASRPQDRQFILSSKKLLLSDSGFYLCAWSPLGGANEKLFFGSGTQLSVL.